One sample yielded the 13 T cell receptor beta chains listed below, sequenced in a study of control samples from healthy donors and cancer patients. Sequenced by immunoSEQ multiplex PCR; TCRdb stores in-frame clones only, minus some. Of 130,000 or so clones listed, roughly 94% were seen once; the top ten hold approximately 14%. The sequenced sample was blood. The receptor set was obtained from a man in his forties or fifties in good health.

The J gene is TRBJ2-2, the V gene TRBV2; tentatively, D is TRBD2 (6 bases). The CDR3 extends over 14 amino acids. V was pared by 6 bases and J by 3 bases, with 11 bases between. Germline lookup yields CDR1 SNHLY and CDR2 FYNNEI. The CDR3 region is CASRRGSHTGELFF. In nucleotides, the CDR3 is TGTGCCAGCAGACGGGGGTCTCACACCGGGGAGCTGTTTTTT.

J is TRBJ2-2 and V is TRBV10-3; the D gene is possibly TRBD2 (5 bases). The CDR3 loop spans 15 amino acids. V lost 4 bases and J 7 bases, leaving 16 bases between the germline ends. CDR1 and CDR2 from the germline V gene are ENHRY and SYGVKD. The DNA for the CDR3 is TGTGCCATCAGTGCCGTAGCGAGCCTGGGCGGGGAGCTGTTTTTT. Amino acids: CAISAVASLGGELFF.

The rearrangement links TRBV11-1 to TRBJ1-1, with D tentatively TRBD1 (6 bases). The germline V gene has CDR1 SGHAT and CDR2 FQDESV (reference sequence). Deletions cut 5 bases from V and 4 bases from J, with 20 bases between. The CDR3 is 16 amino acids. Here the CDR3 reads CASSDLRDTAFTEAFF. The CDR3 DNA reads as TGTGCCAGCAGCGACCTACGGGACACGGCGTTCACTGAAGCTTTCTTT.

Comments on this clone: This specimen includes other DNA sequences encoding the same CDR3. The J gene is TRBJ2-2, the V gene TRBV29-1; D tentatively reads TRBD1 or TRBD2 (6 bases each). The CDR3 covers 14 residues. Germline CDR1 SQVTM, CDR2 ANQGSEA. The V end was cut by 4 bases, the J end by 8 bases, with 17 bases between. The CDR3 sequence is CSVAGREGGGELFF. CDR3 DNA: TGCAGCGTTGCGGGGCGCGAGGGGGGAGGGGAGCTGTTTTTT.

This sequence joins TRBV7-3 and TRBJ1-1; perhaps TRBD1 as D (6 bases). Trimming left V 4 bases short and J 5 bases short, with 11 bases between. CDR3 size: 13 residues. Germline V gene sequence: CDR1 SGHTA, CDR2 FQGTGA. The CDR3 nucleotides read TGTGCCAGCAGCTCGGGGGGCAAGACTGAAGCTTTCTTT. It encodes CASSSGGKTEAFF.

This chain joins TRBV5-1 and TRBJ1-2, with D tentatively TRBD1 (6 bases). V lost 5 bases, J lost 9 bases, and 11 bases lay in between. Germline-derived CDR1 and CDR2 are SGHRS and YFSETQ. The CDR3 loop spans 11 amino acids. CDR3 sequence: CASSRDRRYTF. In nucleotides, the CDR3 is TGCGCCAGCAGTCGTGACAGGCGCTACACCTTC.

CDR3 protein: CSIPRTGMEETQYF. The CDR3 DNA sequence: TGCAGCATACCCCGCACGGGGATGGAAGAGACCCAGTACTTC. The chain carries TRBV29-1 and TRBJ2-5; D is possibly TRBD2 (5 bases). Germline V gene data show CDR1 as SQVTM and CDR2 as ANQGSEA. V lost 8 bases, J lost 3 bases, and 19 bases lay in between. The CDR3 has 14 residues.

The V and J genes are TRBV9 and TRBJ1-6; no reliable D call. CDR3 length equals 14 residues. Germline assignment: CDR1 SGDLS and CDR2 YYNGEE. V lost 2 bases to trimming and J lost 8 bases, with 11 bases between them. The CDR3 loop is CASSVEGVDSPLHF. Written as DNA, the CDR3 is TGTGCCAGCAGCGTTGAGGGTGTGGATTCACCCCTCCACTTT.

The CDR3 bases are TGTGCCAGCAGCTTAATCACCGGGGAGCTGTTTTTT. Its protein is CASSLITGELFF. V usage is TRBV11-2 and J usage is TRBJ2-2, with unresolved D. V lost 2 bases, J lost 4 bases, and 2 bases lay in between. The germline gives CDR1 SGHAT, CDR2 FQNNGV. The CDR3 has 12 amino acids.

The genes are TRBV24-1 and TRBJ2-2, with 7 bases aligning to TRBD1. The germline V gene encodes CDR1 KGHDR and CDR2 SFDVKD. The V gene end was trimmed by 4 bases and the J gene end by 9 bases; junction bases not matched to a gene: 7. This CDR3 has 14 residues. The CDR3 protein is CATSDHKTGWELFF. In DNA, the CDR3 is TGTGCCACCAGTGACCATAAGACAGGGTGGGAGCTGTTTTTT.

J is TRBJ2-4 and V is TRBV24-1; TRBD1 matches 9 bases. The CDR3 spans 19 residues. CDR1 and CDR2 (germline): KGHDR, SFDVKD. With 2 bases clipped from V and 3 bases from J, the junction kept 13 bases outside the gene matches. The CDR3 spells CATSDSAPNRGPGKNIQYF. The DNA for the CDR3 is TGTGCCACCAGTGATTCGGCCCCAAACAGGGGGCCGGGCAAAAACATTCAGTACTTC.

To note about this clone: The junction departs from the called germline gene at one end, perhaps through a read error. This chain uses TRBV27 with TRBJ1-6, with a weak D call TRBD1 (6 bases). CDR1 is MNHEY, CDR2 SMNVEV, per germline (reference sequence). CDR3 length: 16 amino acids. CDR3 DNA sequence: TGTGCCAGCAGCTTATCGAACCGGGACAACAATTCACCCCTCCACTTT. Translation gives CASSLSNRDNNSPLHF.

J is TRBJ1-5 and V is TRBV23-1; possible D gene TRBD1, 6 bases. TRBV23-1 is an ORF; its function is uncertain. Deletions cut 3 bases from V and 0 bases from J, with 15 bases between. This CDR3 has 17 residues. CDR3 nucleotide sequence: TGCGCCAGCAGTCACTTACCCCGGACAGATAGCAATCAGCCCCAGCATTTT. Translating gives CASSHLPRTDSNQPQHF.